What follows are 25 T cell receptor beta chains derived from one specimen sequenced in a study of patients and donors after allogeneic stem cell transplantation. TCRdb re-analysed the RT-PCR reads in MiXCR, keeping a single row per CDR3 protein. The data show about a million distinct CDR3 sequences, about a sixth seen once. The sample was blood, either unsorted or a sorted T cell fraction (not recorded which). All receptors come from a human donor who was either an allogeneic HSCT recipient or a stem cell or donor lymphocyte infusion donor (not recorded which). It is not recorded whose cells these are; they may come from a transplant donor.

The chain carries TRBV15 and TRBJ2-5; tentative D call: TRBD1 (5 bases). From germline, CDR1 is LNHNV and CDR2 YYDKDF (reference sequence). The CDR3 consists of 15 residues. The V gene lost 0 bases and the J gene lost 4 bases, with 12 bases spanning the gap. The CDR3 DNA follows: TGTGCCACCAGCAGAGAAGGGCAGGGCTTAGAGACCCAGTACTTC. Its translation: CATSREGQGLETQYF.

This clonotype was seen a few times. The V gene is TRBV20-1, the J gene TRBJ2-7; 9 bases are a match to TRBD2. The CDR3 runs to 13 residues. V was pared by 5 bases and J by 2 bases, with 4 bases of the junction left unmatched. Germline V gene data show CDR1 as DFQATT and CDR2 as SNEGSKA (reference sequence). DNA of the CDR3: TGCAGTGCTGGTAGCGGGGGAACCTACGAGCAGTACTTC. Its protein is CSAGSGGTYEQYF.

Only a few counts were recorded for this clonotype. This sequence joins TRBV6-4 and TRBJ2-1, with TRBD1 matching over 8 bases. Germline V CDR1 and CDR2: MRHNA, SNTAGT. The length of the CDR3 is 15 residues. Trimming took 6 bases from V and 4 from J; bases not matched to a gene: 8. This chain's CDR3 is CASSLTGAEYNEQFF. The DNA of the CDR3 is TGTGCCAGCAGCCTGACAGGGGCGGAATACAATGAGCAGTTCTTC.

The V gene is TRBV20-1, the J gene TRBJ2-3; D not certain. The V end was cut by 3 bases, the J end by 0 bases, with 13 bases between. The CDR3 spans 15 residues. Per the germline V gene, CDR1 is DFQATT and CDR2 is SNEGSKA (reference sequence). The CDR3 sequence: CSARKLQTSTDTQYF. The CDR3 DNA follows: TGCAGTGCTAGGAAGTTGCAGACTAGCACAGATACGCAGTATTTT.

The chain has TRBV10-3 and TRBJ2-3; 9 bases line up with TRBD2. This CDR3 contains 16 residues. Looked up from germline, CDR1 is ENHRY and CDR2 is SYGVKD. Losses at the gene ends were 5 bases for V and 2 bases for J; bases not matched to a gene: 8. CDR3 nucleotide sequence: TGTGCCATCAGTAGTCGTCGCGGGAGGGACACAGATACGCAGTATTTT. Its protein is CAISSRRGRDTDTQYF.

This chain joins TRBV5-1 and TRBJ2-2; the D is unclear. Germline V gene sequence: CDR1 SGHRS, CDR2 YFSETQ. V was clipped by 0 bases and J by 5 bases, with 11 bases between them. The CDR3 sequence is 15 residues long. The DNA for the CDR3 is TGCGCCAGCAGCTTGGATCAAAGGCGGACCGGGGAGCTGTTTTTT. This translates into CASSLDQRRTGELFF.

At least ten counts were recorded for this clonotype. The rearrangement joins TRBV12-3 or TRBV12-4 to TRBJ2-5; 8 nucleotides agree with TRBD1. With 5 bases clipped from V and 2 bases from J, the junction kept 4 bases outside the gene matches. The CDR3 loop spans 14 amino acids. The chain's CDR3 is CASSPNRGQETQYF. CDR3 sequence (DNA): TGTGCCAGCAGTCCTAACAGGGGGCAAGAGACCCAGTACTTC.

CDR3 loop: CASSHGTSGETDTQYF. As DNA, the CDR3 is TGCGCCAGCAGCCATGGGACTAGCGGGGAGACAGATACGCAGTATTTT. V gene TRBV4-3 combines with J gene TRBJ2-3, with 13 bases lining up with TRBD2. The J segment lost 3 bases and the V segment lost 3 bases, leaving 3 bases of the junction unmatched. CDR1 and CDR2 from the germline V gene are LGHNA and YSLEER. The CDR3 covers 16 residues.

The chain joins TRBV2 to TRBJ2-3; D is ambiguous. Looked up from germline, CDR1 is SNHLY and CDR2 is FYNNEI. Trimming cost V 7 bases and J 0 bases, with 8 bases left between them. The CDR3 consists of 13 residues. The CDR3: CASNLESTDTQYF. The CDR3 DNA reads TGTGCCAGCAATTTGGAGAGCACAGATACGCAGTATTTT.

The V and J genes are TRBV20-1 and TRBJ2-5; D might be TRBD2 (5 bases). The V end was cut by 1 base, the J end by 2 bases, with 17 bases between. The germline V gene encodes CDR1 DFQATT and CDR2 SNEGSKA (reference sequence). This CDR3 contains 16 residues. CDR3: CSARATPREPQETQYF. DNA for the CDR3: TGCAGTGCTAGAGCCACCCCCCGGGAACCTCAAGAGACCCAGTACTTC.

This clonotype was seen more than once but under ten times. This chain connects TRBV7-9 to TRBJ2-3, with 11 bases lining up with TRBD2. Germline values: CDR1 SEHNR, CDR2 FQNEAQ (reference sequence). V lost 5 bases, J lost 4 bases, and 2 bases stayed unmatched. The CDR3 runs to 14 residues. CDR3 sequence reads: CASSQTSGADTQYF. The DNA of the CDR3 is TGTGCCAGCAGCCAGACTAGCGGGGCAGATACGCAGTATTTT.

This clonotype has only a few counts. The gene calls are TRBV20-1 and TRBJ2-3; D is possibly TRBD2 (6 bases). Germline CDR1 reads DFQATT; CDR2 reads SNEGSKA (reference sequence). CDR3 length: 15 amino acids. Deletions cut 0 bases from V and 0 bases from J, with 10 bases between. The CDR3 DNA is TGCAGTGCTAGAGACCCTAGCGAGAGCACAGATACGCAGTATTTT. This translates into CSARDPSESTDTQYF.

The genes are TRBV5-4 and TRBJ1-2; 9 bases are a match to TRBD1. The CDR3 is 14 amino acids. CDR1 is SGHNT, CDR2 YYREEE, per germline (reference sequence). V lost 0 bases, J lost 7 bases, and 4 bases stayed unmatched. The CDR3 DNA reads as TGTGCCAGCAGCTTGGACAGGGGGCGGGGTGGCTACACCTTC. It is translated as CASSLDRGRGGYTF.

The CDR3 DNA reads as TGTGCCAGTAGTATTCCGACAGGGTCGAACACTGAAGCTTTCTTT. Amino acid sequence: CASSIPTGSNTEAFF. The genes are TRBV19 and TRBJ1-1; 7 bases match TRBD1. Looked up from germline, CDR1 is LNHDA and CDR2 is SQIVND (reference sequence). The CDR3 has 15 amino acids. With 3 bases clipped from V and 1 base from J, the junction kept 5 bases outside the gene matches.

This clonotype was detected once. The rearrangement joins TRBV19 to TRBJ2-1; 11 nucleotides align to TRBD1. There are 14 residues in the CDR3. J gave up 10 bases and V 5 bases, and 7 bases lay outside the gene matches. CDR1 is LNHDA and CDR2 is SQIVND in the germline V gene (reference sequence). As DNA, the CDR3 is TGTGCCAGTAGTCCTAAGGACAGGGGGCGAGAGCAGTTCTTC. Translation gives CASSPKDRGREQFF.

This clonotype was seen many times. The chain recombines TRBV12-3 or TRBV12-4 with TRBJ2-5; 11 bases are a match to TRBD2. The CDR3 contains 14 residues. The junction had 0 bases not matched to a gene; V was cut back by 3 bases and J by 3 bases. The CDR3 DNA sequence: TGTGCCAGCAGTTTGACTAGCGGGAAAGAGACCCAGTACTTC. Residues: CASSLTSGKETQYF.

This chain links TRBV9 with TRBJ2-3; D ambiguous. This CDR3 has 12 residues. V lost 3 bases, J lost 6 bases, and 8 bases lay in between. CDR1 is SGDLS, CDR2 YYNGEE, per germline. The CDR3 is CASSANYDTQYF. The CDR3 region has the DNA TGTGCCAGCAGCGCTAATTACGATACGCAGTATTTT.

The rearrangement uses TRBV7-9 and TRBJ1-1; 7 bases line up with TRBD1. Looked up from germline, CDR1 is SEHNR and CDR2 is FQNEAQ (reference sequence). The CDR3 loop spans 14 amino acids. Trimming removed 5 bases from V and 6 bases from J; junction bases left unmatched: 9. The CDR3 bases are TGTGCCAGCAGCCTGGGACAGCCTGGCGCTGAAGCTTTCTTT. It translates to CASSLGQPGAEAFF.

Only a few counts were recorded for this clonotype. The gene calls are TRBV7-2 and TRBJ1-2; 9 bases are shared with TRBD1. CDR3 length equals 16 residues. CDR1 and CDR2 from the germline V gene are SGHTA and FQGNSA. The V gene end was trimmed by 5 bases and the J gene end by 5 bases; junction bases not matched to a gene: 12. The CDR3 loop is CASSPIPWTGAYGYTF. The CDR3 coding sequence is TGTGCCAGCAGCCCCATACCCTGGACAGGGGCATATGGCTACACCTTC.

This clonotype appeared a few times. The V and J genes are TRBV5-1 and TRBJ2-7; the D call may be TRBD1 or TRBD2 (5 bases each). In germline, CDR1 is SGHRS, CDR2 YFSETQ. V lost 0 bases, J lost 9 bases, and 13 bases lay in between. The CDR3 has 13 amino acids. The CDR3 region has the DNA TGCGCCAGCAGCTTGGGGGGGAGAACAGGGCAGTACTTC. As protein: CASSLGGRTGQYF.

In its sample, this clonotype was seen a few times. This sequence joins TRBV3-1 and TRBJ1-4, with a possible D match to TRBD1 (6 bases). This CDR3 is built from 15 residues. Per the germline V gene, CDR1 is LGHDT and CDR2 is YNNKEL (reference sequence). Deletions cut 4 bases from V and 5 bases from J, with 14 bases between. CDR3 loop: CASSRPGEVNEKLFF. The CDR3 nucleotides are TGTGCCAGCAGCCGCCCAGGGGAAGTGAATGAAAAACTGTTTTTT.

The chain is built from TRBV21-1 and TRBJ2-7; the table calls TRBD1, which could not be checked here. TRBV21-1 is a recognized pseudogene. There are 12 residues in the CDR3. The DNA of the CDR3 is TGTGCCAGGTTCCCCCAGGCCTACGAGCAGTACTTC. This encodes CARFPQAYEQYF.

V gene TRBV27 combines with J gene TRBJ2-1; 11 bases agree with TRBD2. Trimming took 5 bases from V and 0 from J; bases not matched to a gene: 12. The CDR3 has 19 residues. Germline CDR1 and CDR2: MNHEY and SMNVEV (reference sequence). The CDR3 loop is CASSVLHKLAGVSYNEQFF. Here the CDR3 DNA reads TGTGCCAGCAGTGTACTCCATAAACTAGCGGGGGTCTCCTACAATGAGCAGTTCTTC.

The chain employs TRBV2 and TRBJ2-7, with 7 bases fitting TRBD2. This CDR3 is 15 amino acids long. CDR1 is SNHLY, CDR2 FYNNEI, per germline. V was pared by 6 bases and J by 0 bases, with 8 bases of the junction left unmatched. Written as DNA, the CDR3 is TGTGCCAGCAGGGCTCTAGCGGAGCTCTCCTACGAGCAGTACTTC. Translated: CASRALAELSYEQYF.

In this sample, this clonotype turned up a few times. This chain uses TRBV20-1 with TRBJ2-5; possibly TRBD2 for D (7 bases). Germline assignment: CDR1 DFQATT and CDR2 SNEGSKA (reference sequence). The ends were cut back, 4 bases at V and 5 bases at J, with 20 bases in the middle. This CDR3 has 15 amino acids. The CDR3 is CSANWGGGRKETQYF. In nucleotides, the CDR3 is TGCAGTGCTAACTGGGGGGGCGGCAGGAAGGAGACCCAGTACTTC.